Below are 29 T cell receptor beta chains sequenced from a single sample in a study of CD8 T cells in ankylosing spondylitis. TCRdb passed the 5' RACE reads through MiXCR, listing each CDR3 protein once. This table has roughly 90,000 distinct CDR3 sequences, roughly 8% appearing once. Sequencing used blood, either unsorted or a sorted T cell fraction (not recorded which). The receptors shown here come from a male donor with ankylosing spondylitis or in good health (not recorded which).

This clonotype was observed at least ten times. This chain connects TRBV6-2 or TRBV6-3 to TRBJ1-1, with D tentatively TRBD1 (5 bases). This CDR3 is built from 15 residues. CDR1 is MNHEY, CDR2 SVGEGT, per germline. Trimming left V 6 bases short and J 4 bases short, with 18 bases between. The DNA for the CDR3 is TGTGCCAGCAGGAATCCCAGGGAGCGGGTCACTGAAGCTTTCTTT. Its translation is CASRNPRERVTEAFF.

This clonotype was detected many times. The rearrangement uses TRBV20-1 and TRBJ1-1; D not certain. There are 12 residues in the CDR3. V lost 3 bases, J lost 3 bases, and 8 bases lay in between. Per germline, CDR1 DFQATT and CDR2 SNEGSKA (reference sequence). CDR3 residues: CSASRIDTEAFF. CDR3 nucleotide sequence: TGCAGTGCTAGCAGGATCGACACTGAAGCTTTCTTT.

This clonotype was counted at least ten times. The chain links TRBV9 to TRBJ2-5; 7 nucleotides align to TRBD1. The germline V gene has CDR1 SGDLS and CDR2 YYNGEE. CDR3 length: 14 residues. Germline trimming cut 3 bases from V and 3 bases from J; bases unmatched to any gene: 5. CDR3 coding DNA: TGTGCCAGCAGCGCTCGGGACAGAAAAGAGACCCAGTACTTC. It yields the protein CASSARDRKETQYF.

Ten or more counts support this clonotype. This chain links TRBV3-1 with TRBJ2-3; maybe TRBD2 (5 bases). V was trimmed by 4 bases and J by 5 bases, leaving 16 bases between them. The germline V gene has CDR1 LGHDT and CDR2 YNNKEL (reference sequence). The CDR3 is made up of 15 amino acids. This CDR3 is CASSPLGRAGDTQYF. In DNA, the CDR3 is TGTGCCAGCAGCCCCCTAGGGCGCGCGGGAGATACGCAGTATTTT.

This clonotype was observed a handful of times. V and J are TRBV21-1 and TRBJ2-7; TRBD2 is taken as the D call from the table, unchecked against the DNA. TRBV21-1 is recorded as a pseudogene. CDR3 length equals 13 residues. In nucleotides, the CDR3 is TGTGCCAGCAGCGGGGACTTGTCGGACGAGCAGTACTTC. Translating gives CASSGDLSDEQYF.

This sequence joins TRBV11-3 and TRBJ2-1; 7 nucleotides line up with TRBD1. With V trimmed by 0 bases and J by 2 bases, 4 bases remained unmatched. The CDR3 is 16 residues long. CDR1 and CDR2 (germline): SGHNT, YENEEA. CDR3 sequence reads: CASSLDSGGAYNEQFF. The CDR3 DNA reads TGTGCCAGCAGCTTAGATTCAGGGGGAGCCTACAATGAGCAGTTCTTC.

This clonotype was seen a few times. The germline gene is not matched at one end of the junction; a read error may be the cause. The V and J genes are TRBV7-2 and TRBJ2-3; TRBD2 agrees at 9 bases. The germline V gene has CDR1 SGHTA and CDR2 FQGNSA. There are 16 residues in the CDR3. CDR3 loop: CASSLGVSGGTDTQYF. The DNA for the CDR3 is TGTGCCAGCAGCTTAGGAGTTAGCGGGGGCACGGATACGCAGTATTTT.

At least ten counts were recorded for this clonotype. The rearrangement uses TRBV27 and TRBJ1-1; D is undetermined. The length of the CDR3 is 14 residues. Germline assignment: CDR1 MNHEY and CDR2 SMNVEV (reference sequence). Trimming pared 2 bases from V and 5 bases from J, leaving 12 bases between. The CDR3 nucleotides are TGTGCCAGCAGTTTAGGGTTTCGGGGAACTGAAGCTTTCTTT. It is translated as CASSLGFRGTEAFF.

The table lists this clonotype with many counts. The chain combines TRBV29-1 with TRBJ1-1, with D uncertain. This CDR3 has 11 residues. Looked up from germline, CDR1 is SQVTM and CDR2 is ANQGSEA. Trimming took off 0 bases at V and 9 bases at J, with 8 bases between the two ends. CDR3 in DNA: TGCAGCGTTGAAGAATTTGAAAAAGCTTTCTTT. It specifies CSVEEFEKAFF.

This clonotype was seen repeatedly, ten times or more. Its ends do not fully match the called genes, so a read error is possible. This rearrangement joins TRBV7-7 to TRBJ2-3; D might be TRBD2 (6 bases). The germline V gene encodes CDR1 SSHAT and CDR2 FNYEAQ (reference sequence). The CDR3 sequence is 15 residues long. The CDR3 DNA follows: TGTGCTAGCAGCTTAGCGGTAGGCAGCACAGATACGCAGTATTTT. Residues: CASSLAVGSTDTQYF.

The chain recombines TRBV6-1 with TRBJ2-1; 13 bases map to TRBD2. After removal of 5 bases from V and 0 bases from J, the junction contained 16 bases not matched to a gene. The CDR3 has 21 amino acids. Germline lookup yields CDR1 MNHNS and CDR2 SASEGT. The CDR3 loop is CASSKKTGTSGVRGSYNEQFF. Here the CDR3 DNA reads TGTGCCAGCAGTAAAAAGACCGGGACTAGCGGGGTGAGGGGCTCCTACAATGAGCAGTTCTTC.

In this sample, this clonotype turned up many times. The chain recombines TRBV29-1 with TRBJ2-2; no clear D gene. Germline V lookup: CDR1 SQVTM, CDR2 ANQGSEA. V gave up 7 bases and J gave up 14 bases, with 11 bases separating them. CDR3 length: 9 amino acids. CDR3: CSGPNVLFF. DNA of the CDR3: TGCAGCGGCCCAAACGTCCTGTTTTTT.

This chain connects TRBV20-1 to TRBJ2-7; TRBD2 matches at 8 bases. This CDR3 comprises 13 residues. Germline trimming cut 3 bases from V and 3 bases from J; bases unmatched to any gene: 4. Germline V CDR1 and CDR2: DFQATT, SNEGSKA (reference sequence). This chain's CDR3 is CSASETSVYEQYF. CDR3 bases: TGCAGTGCTAGTGAGACTAGCGTCTACGAGCAGTACTTC.

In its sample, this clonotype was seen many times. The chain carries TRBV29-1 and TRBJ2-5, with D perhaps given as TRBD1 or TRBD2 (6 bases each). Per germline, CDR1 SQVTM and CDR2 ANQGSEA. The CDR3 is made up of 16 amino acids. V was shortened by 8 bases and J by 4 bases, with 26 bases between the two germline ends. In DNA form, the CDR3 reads TGCAGCCATGGTTACGGGGGCAGGGATTTATCAGAGACCCAGTACTTC. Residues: CSHGYGGRDLSETQYF.

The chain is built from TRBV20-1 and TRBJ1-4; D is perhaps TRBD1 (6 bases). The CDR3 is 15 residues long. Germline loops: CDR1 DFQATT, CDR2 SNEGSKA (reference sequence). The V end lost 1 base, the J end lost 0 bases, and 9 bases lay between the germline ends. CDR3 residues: CSARVQGATNEKLFF. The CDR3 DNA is TGCAGTGCTAGAGTACAGGGCGCAACTAATGAAAAACTGTTTTTT.

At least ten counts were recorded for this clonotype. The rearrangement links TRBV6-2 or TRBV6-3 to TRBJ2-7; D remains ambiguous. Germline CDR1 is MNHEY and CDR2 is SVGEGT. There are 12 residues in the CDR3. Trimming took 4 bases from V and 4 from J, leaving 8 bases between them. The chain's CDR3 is CASSSSLYEQYF. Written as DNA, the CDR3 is TGTGCCAGCAGTTCCTCATTATACGAGCAGTACTTC.

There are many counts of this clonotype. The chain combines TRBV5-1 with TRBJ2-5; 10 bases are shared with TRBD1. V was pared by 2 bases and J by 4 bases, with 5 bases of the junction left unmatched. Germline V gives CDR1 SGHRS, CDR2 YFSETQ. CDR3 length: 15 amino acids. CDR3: CASSLRQGARETQYF. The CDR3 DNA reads TGCGCCAGCAGCTTAAGACAGGGGGCGAGAGAGACCCAGTACTTC.

The CDR3 loop reads CASSFPTGRPYNEQFF. The CDR3 coding sequence is TGTGCCAGCAGCTTCCCTACAGGGAGGCCCTACAATGAGCAGTTCTTC. The V call is TRBV5-4, the J call TRBJ2-1, with D perhaps matching TRBD1 or TRBD2 (6 bases each). Trimming stripped 2 bases from V and 2 bases from J, with 14 bases between. Germline V gene data show CDR1 as SGHNT and CDR2 as YYREEE (reference sequence). The CDR3 is made up of 16 amino acids.

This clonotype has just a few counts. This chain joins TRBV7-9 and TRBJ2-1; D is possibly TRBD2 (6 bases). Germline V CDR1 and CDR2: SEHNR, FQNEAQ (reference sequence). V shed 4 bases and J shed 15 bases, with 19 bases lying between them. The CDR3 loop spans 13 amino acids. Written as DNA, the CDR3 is TGTGCCAGCAGCTCGATCCCGGGACTCCCAGTGTTCTTC. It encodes CASSSIPGLPVFF. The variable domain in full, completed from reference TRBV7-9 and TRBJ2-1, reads DTGVSQNPRHKITKRGQNVTFRCDPISEHNRLYWYRQTLGQGPEFLTYFQNEAQLEKSRLLSDRFSAERPKGSFSTLEIQRTEQGDSAMYLCASSSIPGLPVFFGPGTRLTVL.

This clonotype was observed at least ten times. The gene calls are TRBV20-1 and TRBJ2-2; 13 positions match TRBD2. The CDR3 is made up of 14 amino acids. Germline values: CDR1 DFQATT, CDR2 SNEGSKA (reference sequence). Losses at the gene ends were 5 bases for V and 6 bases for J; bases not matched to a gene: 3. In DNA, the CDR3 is TGCAGTGCTCGCGGACTAGCGGGAGCCGGGGAGCTGTTTTTT. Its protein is CSARGLAGAGELFF.

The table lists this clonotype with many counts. This chain's CDR3 is CASSLRVAGNTEAFF. CDR3 nucleotide sequence: TGTGCCAGCAGCTTAAGGGTCGCAGGGAACACTGAAGCTTTCTTT. This chain uses TRBV7-2 with TRBJ1-1; D gene ambiguous. Germline V CDR1 and CDR2: SGHTA, FQGNSA. V was cut by 2 bases and J by 1 base, with 11 bases left in between. This CDR3 comprises 15 residues.

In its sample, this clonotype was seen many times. The CDR3 reads CASSRRDSSYEQYF. CDR3 sequence (DNA): TGTGCCAGCAGCCGCCGGGACAGCTCCTACGAGCAGTACTTC. The J gene is TRBJ2-7, the V gene TRBV7-6; 7 nucleotides line up with TRBD1. In germline, CDR1 is SGHVS, CDR2 FNYEAQ. V dropped 5 bases and J dropped 0; count of bases not matched to a gene: 4. The CDR3 has 14 amino acids.

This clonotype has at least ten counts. CDR3 nucleotide sequence: TGTGCCAGCAGCTTGGCCGTAGCGGGGGGGCCCACCGGGGAGCTGTTTTTT. It is translated as CASSLAVAGGPTGELFF. V gene TRBV5-6 combines with J gene TRBJ2-2, with 11 bases fitting TRBD2. CDR1 and CDR2 from the germline V gene are SGHDT and YYEEEE. There are 17 residues in the CDR3. J was trimmed by 4 bases and V by 0 bases; bases with no gene match: 5.

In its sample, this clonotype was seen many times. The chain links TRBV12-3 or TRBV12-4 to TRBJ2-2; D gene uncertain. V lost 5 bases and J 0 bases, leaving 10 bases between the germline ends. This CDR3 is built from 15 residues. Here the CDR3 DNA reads TGTGCCAGCAGTCCCGACCGGGCGAACACCGGGGAGCTGTTTTTT. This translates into CASSPDRANTGELFF.

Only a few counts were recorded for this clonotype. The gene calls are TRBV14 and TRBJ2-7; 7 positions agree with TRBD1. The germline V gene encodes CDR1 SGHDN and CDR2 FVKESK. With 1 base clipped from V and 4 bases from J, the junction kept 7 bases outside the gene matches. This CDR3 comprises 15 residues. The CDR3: CASSQGNRGRYEQYF. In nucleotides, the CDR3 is TGTGCCAGCAGCCAAGGGAACAGGGGAAGGTACGAGCAGTACTTC.

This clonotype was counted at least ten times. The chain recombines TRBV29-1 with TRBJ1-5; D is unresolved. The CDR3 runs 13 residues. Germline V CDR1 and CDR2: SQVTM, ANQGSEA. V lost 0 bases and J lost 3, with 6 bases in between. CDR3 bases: TGCAGCGTTGAAGAGGGCCCCAATCAGCCCCAGCATTTT. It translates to CSVEEGPNQPQHF.

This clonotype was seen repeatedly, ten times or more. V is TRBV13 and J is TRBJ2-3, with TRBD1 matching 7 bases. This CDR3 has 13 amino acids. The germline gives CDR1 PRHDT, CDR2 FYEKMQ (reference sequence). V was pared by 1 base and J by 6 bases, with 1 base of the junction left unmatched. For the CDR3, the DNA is TGTGCCAGCAGCTTAGAGGGGGCCGATACGCAGTATTTT. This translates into CASSLEGADTQYF.

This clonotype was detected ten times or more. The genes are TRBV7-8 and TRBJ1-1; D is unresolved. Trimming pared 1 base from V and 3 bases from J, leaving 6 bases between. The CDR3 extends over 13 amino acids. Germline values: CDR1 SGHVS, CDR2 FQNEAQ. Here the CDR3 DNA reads TGTGCCAGCAGCTTAGACACTTACACTGAAGCTTTCTTT. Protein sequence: CASSLDTYTEAFF.

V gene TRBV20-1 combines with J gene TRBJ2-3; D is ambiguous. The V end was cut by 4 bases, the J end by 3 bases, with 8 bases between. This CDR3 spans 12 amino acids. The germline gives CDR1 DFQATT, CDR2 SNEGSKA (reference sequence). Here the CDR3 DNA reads TGCAGTGCTATCCTCACTACAGATACGCAGTATTTT. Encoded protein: CSAILTTDTQYF.